The T cell receptor beta chain described here comes from a study of control samples from healthy donors and cancer patients. Germline V gives CDR1 LNHDA, CDR2 SQIVND (reference sequence). Trimming at V came to 1 base and at J to 8 bases, leaving 0 bases not matched to a gene. The CDR3 runs 12 residues. The assay was immunoSEQ multiplex PCR, and TCRdb's table has in-frame clones only and misses some. Of 50,000 or so clones in the sample, approximately 93% were seen once. The V call is TRBV19, the J call TRBJ2-3, with TRBD1 identical over 7 bases. This clonotype originated in a woman between 50 and 59 years old with head and neck cancer. Source material: PBMCs. DNA of the CDR3: TGTGCCAGTAGTATAGGACAGGGTACGCAGTATTTT. It yields the protein CASSIGQGTQYF.